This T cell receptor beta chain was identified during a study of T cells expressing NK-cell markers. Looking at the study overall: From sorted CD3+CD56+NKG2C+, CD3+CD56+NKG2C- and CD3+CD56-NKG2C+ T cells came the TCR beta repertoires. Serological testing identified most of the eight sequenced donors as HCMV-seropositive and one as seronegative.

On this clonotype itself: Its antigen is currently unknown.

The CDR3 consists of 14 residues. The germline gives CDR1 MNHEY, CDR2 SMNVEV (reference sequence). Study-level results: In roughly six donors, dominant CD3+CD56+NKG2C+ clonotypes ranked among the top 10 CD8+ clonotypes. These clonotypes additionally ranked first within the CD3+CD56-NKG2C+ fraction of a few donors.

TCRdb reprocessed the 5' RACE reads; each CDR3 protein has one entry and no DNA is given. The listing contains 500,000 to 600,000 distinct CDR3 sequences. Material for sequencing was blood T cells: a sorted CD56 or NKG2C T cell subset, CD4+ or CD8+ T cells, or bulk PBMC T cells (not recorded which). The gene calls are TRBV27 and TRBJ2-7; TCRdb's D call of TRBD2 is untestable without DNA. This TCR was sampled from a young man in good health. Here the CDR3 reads CASSFLGPLNEQYF.